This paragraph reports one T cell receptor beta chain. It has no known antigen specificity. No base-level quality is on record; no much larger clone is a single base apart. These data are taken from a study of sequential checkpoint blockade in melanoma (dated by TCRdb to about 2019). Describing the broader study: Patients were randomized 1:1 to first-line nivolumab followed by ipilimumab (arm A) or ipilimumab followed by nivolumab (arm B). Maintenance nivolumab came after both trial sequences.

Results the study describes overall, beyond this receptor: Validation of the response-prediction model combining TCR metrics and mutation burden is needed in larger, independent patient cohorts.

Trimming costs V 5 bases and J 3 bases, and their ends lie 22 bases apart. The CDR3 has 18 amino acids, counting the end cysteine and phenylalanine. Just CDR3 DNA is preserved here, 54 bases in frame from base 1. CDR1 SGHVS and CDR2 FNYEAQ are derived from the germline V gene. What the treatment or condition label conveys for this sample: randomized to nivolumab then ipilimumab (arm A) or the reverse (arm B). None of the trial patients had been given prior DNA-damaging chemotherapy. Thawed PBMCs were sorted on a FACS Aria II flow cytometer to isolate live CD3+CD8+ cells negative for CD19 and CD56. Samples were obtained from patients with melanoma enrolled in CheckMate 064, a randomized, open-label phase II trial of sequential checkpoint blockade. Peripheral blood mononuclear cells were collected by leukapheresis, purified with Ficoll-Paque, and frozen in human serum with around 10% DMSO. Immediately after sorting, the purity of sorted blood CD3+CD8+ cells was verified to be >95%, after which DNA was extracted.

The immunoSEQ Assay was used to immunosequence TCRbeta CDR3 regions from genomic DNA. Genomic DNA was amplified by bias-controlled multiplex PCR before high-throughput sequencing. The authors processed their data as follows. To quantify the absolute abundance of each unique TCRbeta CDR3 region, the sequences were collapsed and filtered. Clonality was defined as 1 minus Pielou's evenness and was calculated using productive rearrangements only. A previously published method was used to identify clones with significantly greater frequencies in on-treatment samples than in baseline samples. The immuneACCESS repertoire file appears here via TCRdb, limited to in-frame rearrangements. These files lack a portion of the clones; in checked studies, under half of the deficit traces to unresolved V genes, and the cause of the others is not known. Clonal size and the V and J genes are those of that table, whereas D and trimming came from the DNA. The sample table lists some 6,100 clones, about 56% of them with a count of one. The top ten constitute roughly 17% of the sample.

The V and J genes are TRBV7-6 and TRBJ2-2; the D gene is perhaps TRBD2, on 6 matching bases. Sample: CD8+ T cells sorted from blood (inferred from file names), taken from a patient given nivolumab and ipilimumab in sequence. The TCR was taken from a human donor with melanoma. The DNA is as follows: TGTGCCAGCAGCGACAGCTATCTCGCGGGAAAGGACACCGGGGAGCTGTTTTTT. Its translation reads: CASSDSYLAGKDTGELFF.